Here is one TCR beta chain with its context. The data were obtained in a study of OX40 agonist ivuxolimab in advanced cancers. Overall study: An anti-OX40 (CD134) antibody with agonistic activity, ivuxolimab, was administered to patients.

With 6 bases clipped from V and 7 bases from J, the junction kept 12 bases outside the gene matches. The germline V gene encodes CDR1 SNHLY and CDR2 FYNNEI. The CDR3 has 15 residues. Sequenced by immunoSEQ multiplex PCR; TCRdb stores in-frame clones only, minus some. The sample shows about 100,000 clones, approximately 89% of them seen only once. Sequencing was performed on CD4+ or CD8+ T cells sorted from blood, taken in a trial of the OX40 agonist ivuxolimab. The sequence came from an adult with an advanced solid tumor such as melanoma, head and neck, liver or kidney cancer. This chain connects TRBV2 to TRBJ2-7, with 10 bases aligning to TRBD2. For the CDR3, the DNA is TGTGCCAGCAGCGTGAGCGCTAGCGGGAGCAGTGAGCAGTACTTC. It codes for CASSVSASGSSEQYF. Full variable domain (outside the CDR3, taken from reference TRBV2 and TRBJ2-7): EPEVTQTPSHQVTQMGQEVILRCVPISNHLYFYWYRQILGQKVEFLVSFYNNEISEKSEIFDDQFSVERPDGSNFTLKIRSTKLEDSAMYFCASSVSASGSSEQYFGPGTRLTVT.